This T cell receptor beta chain comes out of a study of immune evolution from preneoplasia to lung adenocarcinoma. Whole-study findings and limits: Later-stage lesions appeared to have more T cells, more diversity, less clonality. Compared with EGFR-mutant or double wild-type lesions, KRAS-mutant nodules were more clonal. From normal lung to invasive adenocarcinoma, top clone frequencies appeared to decrease.

The junction had 10 bases not matched to a gene; V was cut back by 4 bases and J by 2 bases. The CDR3 spans 16 residues. The germline gives CDR1 SGHKS, CDR2 YYEKEE (reference sequence). Sequencing used immunoSEQ multiplex PCR; TCRdb keeps in-frame clones, though not all of them. The table records fewer than 50,000 clones, over 75% of them present only once. About this clone itself: The antigen remains undetermined.

Sequenced sample: FFPE invasive lung adenocarcinoma tissue. This clonotype originated in a person in their 60s with lung adenocarcinoma. V is TRBV5-5 and J is TRBJ2-7; 9 bases agree with TRBD1. The DNA for the CDR3 is TGTGCCAGCAGCCTTGCTAGGACAGGGGAGGCCTACGAGCAGTACTTC. Encoded protein: CASSLARTGEAYEQYF. Full variable domain (rest looked up from reference TRBV5-5 and TRBJ2-7): DAGVTQSPTHLIKTRGQQVTLRCSPISGHKSVSWYQQVLGQGPQFIFQYYEKEERGRGNFPDRFSARQFPNYSSELNVNALLLGDSALYLCASSLARTGEAYEQYFGPGTRLTVT.